These 31 T cell receptor beta chains were all obtained from the same sample, sequenced in a study of cytomegalovirus exposure and HLA in healthy donors. Here immunoSEQ multiplex PCR was the method, and the copy in TCRdb shows in-frame clones only, minus some. The sample carries 100,000 to 120,000 clones, roughly nine tenths recorded once. The sample was PBMCs. These receptors came from a woman aged 18-30 years in good health and CMV-seronegative.

The V and J genes are TRBV19 and TRBJ2-7; D may be TRBD1 (5 bases). Germline assignment: CDR1 LNHDA and CDR2 SQIVND (reference sequence). V was shortened by 5 bases and J by 7 bases, with 15 bases between the two germline ends. There are 13 residues in the CDR3. The DNA of the CDR3 is TGTGCCAGTAGTTCACCAGGGAACCTAGAGCAGTACTTC. This translates into CASSSPGNLEQYF.

The J gene is TRBJ1-6, the V gene TRBV7-2, with D maybe TRBD1 (5 bases). Trimming took off 0 bases at V and 8 bases at J, with 11 bases between the two ends. CDR1 is SGHTA and CDR2 is FQGNSA in the germline V gene. The CDR3 runs 15 residues. The DNA for the CDR3 is TGTGCCAGCAGCTTAGCATGGACACGCGATTCACCCCTCCACTTT. It specifies CASSLAWTRDSPLHF. Based on the CDR3 plus reference TRBV7-2 and TRBJ1-6, the full variable domain is GAGVSQSPSNKVTEKGKDVELRCDPISGHTALYWYRQSLGQGLEFLIYFQGNSAPDKSGLPSDRFSAERTGGSVSTLTIQRTQQEDSAVYLCASSLAWTRDSPLHFGNGTRLTVT.

The chain combines TRBV6-5 with TRBJ2-7, with D perhaps matching TRBD1 (5 bases). Between the trimmed V and J ends, which lost 7 bases and 3 bases, there was a span of 10 bases. The CDR3 runs to 12 residues. Germline V gene data show CDR1 as MNHEY and CDR2 as SVGAGI. CDR3 in DNA: TGTGCCAGCAAGCACCAGGGCTACGAGCAGTACTTC. It yields the protein CASKHQGYEQYF.

The V call is TRBV29-1, the J call TRBJ1-1; D gene unclear. Germline lookup yields CDR1 SQVTM and CDR2 ANQGSEA. Trimming stripped 4 bases from V and 0 bases from J, with 9 bases between. The CDR3 has 13 amino acids. CDR3 sequence (DNA): TGCAGCGTTGGACACAGCATGAACACTGAAGCTTTCTTT. It encodes CSVGHSMNTEAFF.

The sample holds one count of this clone. The CDR3: CASSVGGVQETQYF. For the CDR3, the DNA is TGTGCCAGCAGCGTAGGGGGGGTCCAAGAGACCCAGTACTTC. This chain links TRBV9 with TRBJ2-5, with D possibly TRBD2 on 6 matching bases. V shed 0 bases and J shed 1 base, with 7 bases lying between them. The V gene's germline CDR1 is SGDLS and CDR2 YYNGEE. The CDR3 sequence is 14 residues long.

The chain joins TRBV7-2 to TRBJ2-7, with 7 bases fitting TRBD2. The J segment lost 0 bases and the V segment lost 1 base, leaving 6 bases of the junction unmatched. CDR3 length equals 16 residues. CDR1 and CDR2 (germline): SGHTA, FQGNSA. This CDR3 reads CASSLGGAGSSYEQYF. Here the CDR3 DNA reads TGTGCCAGCAGCTTAGGCGGAGCGGGGAGCTCCTACGAGCAGTACTTC. The whole variable domain, filled in from reference TRBV7-2 and TRBJ2-7, reads GAGVSQSPSNKVTEKGKDVELRCDPISGHTALYWYRQSLGQGLEFLIYFQGNSAPDKSGLPSDRFSAERTGGSVSTLTIQRTQQEDSAVYLCASSLGGAGSSYEQYFGPGTRLTVT.

V and J are TRBV7-3 and TRBJ2-3, with a tentative D call TRBD2 (5 bases). This CDR3 is 13 amino acids long. The V gene's germline CDR1 is SGHTA and CDR2 FQGTGA. The V end lost 5 bases, the J end lost 1 base, and 7 bases lay between the germline ends. The CDR3 here is CASSPRGTDTQYF. The CDR3 DNA reads as TGTGCCAGCAGCCCGCGGGGCACAGATACGCAGTATTTT.

The rearrangement links TRBV5-6 to TRBJ1-5, with TRBD1 matching 9 bases. The CDR3 has 15 residues. V shed 4 bases, J shed 0 bases, and the junction held 2 bases outside the gene matches. Per germline, CDR1 SGHDT and CDR2 YYEEEE. CDR3 DNA: TGTGCCAGCAGCGAGGGACAGGGTAGCAATCAGCCCCAGCATTTT. It encodes CASSEGQGSNQPQHF.

The CDR3 DNA is TGTGCCAGCAGTCCCGGGTCACGCACAGATACGCAGTATTTT. It is translated as CASSPGSRTDTQYF. The V and J genes are TRBV6-5 and TRBJ2-3; D remains unclear. The CDR3 is 14 amino acids. V dropped 5 bases and J dropped 1 base, with 10 bases sitting between them. Germline V gene data show CDR1 as MNHEY and CDR2 as SVGAGI.

This clone was recorded only once. V is TRBV5-8 and J is TRBJ2-1, with 8 bases fitting TRBD1. Germline CDR1 reads SGHTS; CDR2 reads YDEGEE. The junction had 5 bases not matched to a gene; V was cut back by 3 bases and J by 3 bases. The CDR3 runs to 15 residues. The chain's CDR3 is CASSSGTGDYNEQFF. CDR3 coding DNA: TGTGCCAGCAGCTCCGGGACAGGCGACTACAATGAGCAGTTCTTC.

The chain is built from TRBV10-2 and TRBJ2-5; TRBD2 matches at 10 bases. Germline V gene data show CDR1 as WSHSY and CDR2 as SAAADI. The V gene end was trimmed by 0 bases and the J gene end by 1 base; junction bases not matched to a gene: 5. The CDR3 is 17 residues long. The chain's CDR3 is CASSESELAGPQETQYF. CDR3 DNA: TGCGCCAGCAGTGAGTCGGAACTAGCGGGGCCCCAAGAGACCCAGTACTTC.

This chain links TRBV6-6 with TRBJ2-2, with 7 nucleotides matching TRBD1. Germline V gene sequence: CDR1 MNHNY, CDR2 SVGAGI (reference sequence). Trimming cost V 6 bases and J 4 bases; bases outside gene matches: 5. This CDR3 comprises 14 residues. The CDR3, as DNA: TGTGCCAGCAGGGGGACAGCTCTCACCGGGGAGCTGTTTTTT. Its translation is CASRGTALTGELFF.

V and J are TRBV4-1 and TRBJ2-7, with TRBD2 matching over 7 bases. With 4 bases clipped from V and 6 bases from J, the junction kept 9 bases outside the gene matches. In germline, CDR1 is MGHRA, CDR2 YSYEKL. This CDR3 has 14 amino acids. CDR3 in amino acids: CASSRWASGGEQYF. The CDR3 DNA reads as TGCGCCAGCAGCCGGTGGGCTAGCGGTGGCGAGCAGTACTTC.

The chain carries TRBV9 and TRBJ2-1; D uncertain. The V end lost 2 bases, the J end lost 7 bases, and 16 bases lay between the germline ends. The CDR3 loop spans 15 amino acids. Germline CDR1 and CDR2: SGDLS and YYNGEE. Written as DNA, the CDR3 is TGTGCCAGCAGCGTTGTCCAGGATTATAAGAATGAGCAGTTCTTC. Translating gives CASSVVQDYKNEQFF.

This chain uses TRBV2 with TRBJ2-5, with 11 bases identical to TRBD2. CDR3 size: 14 residues. V lost 2 bases, J lost 7 bases, and 3 bases stayed unmatched. Germline CDR1 reads SNHLY; CDR2 reads FYNNEI. The CDR3 nucleotides read TGTGCCAGCAGTGAAACTAGCGGGAGAGGGACCCAGTACTTC. It is translated as CASSETSGRGTQYF.

The rearrangement uses TRBV11-2 and TRBJ2-3; a possible D gene is TRBD2 (6 bases). Trimming took off 5 bases at V and 8 bases at J, with 17 bases between the two ends. CDR1 SGHAT and CDR2 FQNNGV come from the germline V gene. The CDR3 extends over 14 amino acids. The CDR3 bases are TGTGCCAGCAGCCCGGCCGTCGGGGGAGGTACGCAGTATTTT. Translated: CASSPAVGGGTQYF.

This clone has a single count. This rearrangement joins TRBV9 to TRBJ2-2; 9 bases are a match to TRBD2. J lost 7 bases, V lost 0 bases, and 7 bases had no gene match. The CDR3 contains 16 residues. Germline assignment: CDR1 SGDLS and CDR2 YYNGEE. The CDR3 region has the DNA TGTGCCAGCAGCGTAGGTCCAGCGGGGGGTCACGGGGAGCTGTTTTTT. The encoded protein is CASSVGPAGGHGELFF.

This chain links TRBV4-2 with TRBJ1-6; D not resolved. Germline lookup yields CDR1 LGHNA and CDR2 YNFKEQ. This CDR3 contains 12 residues. The V and J ends lost 6 bases and 8 bases respectively, with 8 bases between them. Here the CDR3 DNA reads TGTGCCAGCAGTCGGCGGGATTCACCCCTCCACTTT. Translated, it gives CASSRRDSPLHF.

The J gene is TRBJ1-5, the V gene TRBV28, with TRBD1 matching 9 bases. With 6 bases clipped from V and 5 bases from J, the junction kept 8 bases outside the gene matches. Germline V gene data show CDR1 as MDHEN and CDR2 as SYDVKM. This CDR3 has 15 amino acids. CDR3 nucleotide sequence: TGTGCCAGCAGCCTACAGGGGGCGGGAGATCAGCCCCAGCATTTT. Translated, it gives CASSLQGAGDQPQHF.

This chain links TRBV2 with TRBJ2-7; 9 positions agree with TRBD1. The CDR3 sequence is 14 residues long. The trim removed 6 bases at V and 2 bases at J, leaving 5 bases unmatched. Germline V gene lookup returns CDR1 SNHLY and CDR2 FYNNEI. DNA of the CDR3: TGTGCCAGCAGGTCGACAGGGGGGGCCTACGAGCAGTACTTC. Amino acid sequence: CASRSTGGAYEQYF.

The rearrangement joins TRBV4-1 to TRBJ2-4; TRBD2 matches 9 bases. This CDR3 is built from 18 residues. J gave up 1 base and V 3 bases, and 10 bases lay outside the gene matches. Germline V gene sequence: CDR1 MGHRA, CDR2 YSYEKL. In DNA form, the CDR3 reads TGCGCCAGCAGCCACCCTTGGGTGCGGGAGGGTGCCAAAAACATTCAGTACTTC. It translates to CASSHPWVREGAKNIQYF.

The chain recombines TRBV5-1 with TRBJ1-6; D possibly corresponds to TRBD1 (5 bases). V lost 3 bases, J lost 3 bases, and 13 bases lay in between. Germline CDR1 and CDR2: SGHRS and YFSETQ. CDR3 length: 16 amino acids. This CDR3 reads CASSSVSQGYNSPLHF. CDR3 nucleotide sequence: TGCGCCAGCAGCTCTGTTTCTCAGGGCTATAATTCACCCCTCCACTTT.

This clone was seen only once. The rearrangement joins TRBV19 to TRBJ1-1, with D perhaps TRBD1 (6 bases). The ends were cut back, 5 bases at V and 0 bases at J, with 19 bases in the middle. From germline, CDR1 is LNHDA and CDR2 SQIVND (reference sequence). The CDR3 spans 17 residues. The CDR3 nucleotides are TGTGCCAGTAGTCTTAGGACAGTCTCCTTTATGAACACTGAAGCTTTCTTT. This translates into CASSLRTVSFMNTEAFF.

The chain is built from TRBV9 and TRBJ1-3; TRBD1 matches at 9 bases. The germline gives CDR1 SGDLS, CDR2 YYNGEE. This CDR3 is built from 16 residues. V gave up 4 bases and J gave up 0 bases; unmatched junction bases: 5. CDR3 sequence: CASSRQGVDSGNTIYF. CDR3 bases: TGTGCCAGCAGCAGACAGGGGGTAGACTCTGGAAACACCATATATTTT.

The chain links TRBV7-9 to TRBJ2-5; D unresolved. Looked up from germline, CDR1 is SEHNR and CDR2 is FQNEAQ (reference sequence). The CDR3 is made up of 15 amino acids. V lost 2 bases and J lost 2, with 12 bases in between. Written as DNA, the CDR3 is TGTGCCAGCAGCTTATTCTCAGATGCACAAGAGACCCAGTACTTC. This translates into CASSLFSDAQETQYF. Drawing the rest from reference TRBV7-9 and TRBJ2-5, the complete variable domain is DTGVSQNPRHKITKRGQNVTFRCDPISEHNRLYWYRQTLGQGPEFLTYFQNEAQLEKSRLLSDRFSAERPKGSFSTLEIQRTEQGDSAMYLCASSLFSDAQETQYFGPGTRLLVL.

V gene TRBV7-2 combines with J gene TRBJ1-1; the match to TRBD1 covers 7 bases. The length of the CDR3 is 16 residues. From germline, CDR1 is SGHTA and CDR2 FQGNSA. J gave up 1 base and V 2 bases, and 7 bases lay outside the gene matches. This chain's CDR3 is CASSLRFDRANTEAFF. For the CDR3, the DNA is TGTGCCAGCAGCTTACGATTCGACAGGGCGAACACTGAAGCTTTCTTT.

This rearrangement joins TRBV9 to TRBJ2-7; D remains unclear. Germline V gene lookup returns CDR1 SGDLS and CDR2 YYNGEE. This CDR3 is 14 amino acids long. Between the trimmed V and J ends, which lost 4 bases and 0 bases, there was a span of 11 bases. CDR3 sequence: CASSPRVSSYEQYF. The CDR3 DNA is TGTGCCAGCAGCCCAAGAGTTAGCTCCTACGAGCAGTACTTC. Full variable domain (outside the CDR3, taken from reference TRBV9 and TRBJ2-7): DSGVTQTPKHLITATGQRVTLRCSPRSGDLSVYWYQQSLDQGLQFLIQYYNGEERAKGNILERFSAQQFPDLHSELNLSSLELGDSALYFCASSPRVSSYEQYFGPGTRLTVT.

This chain links TRBV27 with TRBJ2-5, with D uncertain. The germline V gene encodes CDR1 MNHEY and CDR2 SMNVEV (reference sequence). This CDR3 contains 15 residues. V lost 7 bases to trimming and J lost 0 bases, with 15 bases between them. The CDR3 spells CASKFSSGHQETQYF. As DNA, the CDR3 is TGTGCCAGCAAGTTCTCCTCAGGTCACCAAGAGACCCAGTACTTC.

This chain links TRBV7-6 with TRBJ2-5; D remains ambiguous. Trimming pared 4 bases from V and 2 bases from J, leaving 2 bases between. Germline CDR1 reads SGHVS; CDR2 reads FNYEAQ. The CDR3 totals 11 residues. The CDR3 spells CASSSQETQYF. Written as DNA, the CDR3 is TGTGCCAGCAGCTCTCAAGAGACCCAGTACTTC.

This chain links TRBV7-6 with TRBJ2-7, with 7 bases identical to TRBD1. Germline V gene lookup returns CDR1 SGHVS and CDR2 FNYEAQ. The trim removed 4 bases at V and 3 bases at J, leaving 9 bases unmatched. The CDR3 sequence is 15 residues long. The CDR3 region has the DNA TGTGCCAGCAGCTCGGTGACCGGGACAGACTACGAGCAGTACTTC. This codes for CASSSVTGTDYEQYF.

This clone has a handful of counts. The chain joins TRBV4-3 to TRBJ1-2, with D possibly being TRBD1 (5 bases). V gave up 0 bases and J gave up 8 bases, with 13 bases separating them. There are 14 residues in the CDR3. CDR1 is LGHNA, CDR2 YSLEER, per germline. This CDR3 is CASSQETREVGYTF. The CDR3 DNA reads TGCGCCAGCAGCCAAGAGACCAGGGAGGTCGGCTACACCTTC.